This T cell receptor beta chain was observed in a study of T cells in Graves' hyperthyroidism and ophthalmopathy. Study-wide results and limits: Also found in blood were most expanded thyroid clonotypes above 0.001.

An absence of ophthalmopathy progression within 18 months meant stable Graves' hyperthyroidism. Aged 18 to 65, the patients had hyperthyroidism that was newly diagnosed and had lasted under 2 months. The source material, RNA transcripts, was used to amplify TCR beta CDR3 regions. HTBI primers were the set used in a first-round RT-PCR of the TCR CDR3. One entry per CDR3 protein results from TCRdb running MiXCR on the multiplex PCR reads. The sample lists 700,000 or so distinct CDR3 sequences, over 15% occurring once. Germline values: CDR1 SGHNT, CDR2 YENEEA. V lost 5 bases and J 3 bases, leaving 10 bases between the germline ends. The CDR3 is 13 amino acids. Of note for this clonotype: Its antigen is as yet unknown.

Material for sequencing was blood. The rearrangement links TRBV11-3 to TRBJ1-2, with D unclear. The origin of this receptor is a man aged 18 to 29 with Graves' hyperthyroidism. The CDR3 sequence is CASSQDVDYGYTF. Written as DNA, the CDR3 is TGTGCCAGCAGCCAGGACGTAGACTATGGCTACACCTTC.